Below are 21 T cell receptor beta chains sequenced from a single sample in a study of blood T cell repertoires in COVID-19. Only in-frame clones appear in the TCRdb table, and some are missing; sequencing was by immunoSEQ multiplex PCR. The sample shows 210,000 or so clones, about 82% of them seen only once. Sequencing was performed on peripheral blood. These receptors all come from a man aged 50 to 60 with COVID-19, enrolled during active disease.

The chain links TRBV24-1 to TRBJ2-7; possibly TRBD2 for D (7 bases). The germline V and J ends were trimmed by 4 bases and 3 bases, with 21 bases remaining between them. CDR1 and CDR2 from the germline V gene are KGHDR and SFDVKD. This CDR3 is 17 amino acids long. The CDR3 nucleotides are TGTGCCACCAGTGACCGTAAGGGGGGGGGAGCTTTCTACGAGCAGTACTTC. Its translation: CATSDRKGGGAFYEQYF.

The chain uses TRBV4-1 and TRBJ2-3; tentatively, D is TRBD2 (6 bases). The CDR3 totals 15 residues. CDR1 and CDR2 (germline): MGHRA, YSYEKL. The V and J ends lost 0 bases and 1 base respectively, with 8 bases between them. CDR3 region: CASSQDASGTDTQYF. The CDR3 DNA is TGCGCCAGCAGCCAAGACGCTAGCGGCACAGATACGCAGTATTTT.

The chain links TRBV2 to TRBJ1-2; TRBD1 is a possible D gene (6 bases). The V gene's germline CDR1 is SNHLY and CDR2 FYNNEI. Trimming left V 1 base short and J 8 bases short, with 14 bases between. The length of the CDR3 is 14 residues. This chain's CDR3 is CASSEGVAGDGYTF. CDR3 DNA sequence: TGTGCCAGCAGTGAAGGGGTAGCAGGGGACGGCTACACCTTC.

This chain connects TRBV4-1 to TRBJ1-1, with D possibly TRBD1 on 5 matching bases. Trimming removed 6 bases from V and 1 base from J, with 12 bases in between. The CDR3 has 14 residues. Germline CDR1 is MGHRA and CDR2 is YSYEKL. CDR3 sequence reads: CASSEDRRNTEAFF. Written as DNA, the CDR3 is TGCGCCAGCAGTGAAGACAGAAGGAACACTGAAGCTTTCTTT.

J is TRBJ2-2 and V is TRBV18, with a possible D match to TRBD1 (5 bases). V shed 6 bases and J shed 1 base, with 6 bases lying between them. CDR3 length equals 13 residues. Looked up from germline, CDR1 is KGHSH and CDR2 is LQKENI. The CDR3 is CASSQGNTGELFF. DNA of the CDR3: TGTGCCAGCTCCCAGGGGAACACCGGGGAGCTGTTTTTT.

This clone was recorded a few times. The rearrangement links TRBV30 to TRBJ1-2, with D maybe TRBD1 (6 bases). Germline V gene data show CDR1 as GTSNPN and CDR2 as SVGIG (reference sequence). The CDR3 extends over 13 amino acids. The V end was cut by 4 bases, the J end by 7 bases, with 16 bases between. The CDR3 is CAWNTVRGSGYTF. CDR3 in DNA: TGTGCCTGGAACACCGTGAGGGGGTCTGGCTACACCTTC.

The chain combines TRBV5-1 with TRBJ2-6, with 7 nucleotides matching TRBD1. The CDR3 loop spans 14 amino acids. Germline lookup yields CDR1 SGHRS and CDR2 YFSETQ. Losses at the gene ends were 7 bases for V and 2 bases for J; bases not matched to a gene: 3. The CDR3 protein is CASADRAGANVLTF. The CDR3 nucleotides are TGCGCCAGCGCCGACAGGGCTGGGGCCAACGTCCTGACTTTC.

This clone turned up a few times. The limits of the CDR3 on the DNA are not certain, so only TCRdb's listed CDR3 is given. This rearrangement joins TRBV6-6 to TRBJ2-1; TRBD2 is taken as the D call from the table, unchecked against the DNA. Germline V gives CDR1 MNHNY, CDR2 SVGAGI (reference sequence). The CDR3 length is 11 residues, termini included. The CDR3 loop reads CASSSSGEQFF.

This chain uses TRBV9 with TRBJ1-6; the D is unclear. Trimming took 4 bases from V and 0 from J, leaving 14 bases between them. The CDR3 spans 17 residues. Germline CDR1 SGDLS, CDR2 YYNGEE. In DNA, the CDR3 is TGTGCCAGCAGCCCTTGGGCCTTTAGCTCCTATAATTCACCCCTCCACTTT. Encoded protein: CASSPWAFSSYNSPLHF.

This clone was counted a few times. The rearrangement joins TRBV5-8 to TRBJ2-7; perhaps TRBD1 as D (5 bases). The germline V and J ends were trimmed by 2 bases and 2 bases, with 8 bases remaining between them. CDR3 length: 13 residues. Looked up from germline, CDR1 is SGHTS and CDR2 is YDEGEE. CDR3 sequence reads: CASSLRQTYEQYF. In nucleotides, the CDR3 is TGTGCCAGCAGCTTAAGACAGACCTACGAGCAGTACTTC.

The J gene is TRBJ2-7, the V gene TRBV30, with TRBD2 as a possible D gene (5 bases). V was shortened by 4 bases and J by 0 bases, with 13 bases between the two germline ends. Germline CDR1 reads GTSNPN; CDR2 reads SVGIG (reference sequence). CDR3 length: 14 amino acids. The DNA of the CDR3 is TGTGCCTGGACGAGGACTCTTGGCTCCTACGAGCAGTACTTC. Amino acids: CAWTRTLGSYEQYF.

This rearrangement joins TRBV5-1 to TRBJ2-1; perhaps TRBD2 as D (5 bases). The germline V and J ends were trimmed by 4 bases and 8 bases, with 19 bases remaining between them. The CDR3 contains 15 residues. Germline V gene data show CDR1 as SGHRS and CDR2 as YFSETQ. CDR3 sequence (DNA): TGCGCCAGCAGCGACGCGGGTTTATCCATCCATGAGCAGTTCTTC. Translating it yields CASSDAGLSIHEQFF.

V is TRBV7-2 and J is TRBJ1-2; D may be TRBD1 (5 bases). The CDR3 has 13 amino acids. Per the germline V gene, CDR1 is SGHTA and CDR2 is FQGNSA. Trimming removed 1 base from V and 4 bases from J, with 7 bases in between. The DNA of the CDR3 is TGTGCCAGCAGCTTAGGGACAACCTATGGCTACACCTTC. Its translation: CASSLGTTYGYTF.

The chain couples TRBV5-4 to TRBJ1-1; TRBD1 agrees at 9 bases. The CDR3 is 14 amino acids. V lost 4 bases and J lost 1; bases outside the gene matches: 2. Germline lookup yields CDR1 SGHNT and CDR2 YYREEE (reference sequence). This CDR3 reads CASSRGQGNTEAFF. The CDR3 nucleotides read TGTGCCAGCAGCAGGGGACAGGGGAACACTGAAGCTTTCTTT.

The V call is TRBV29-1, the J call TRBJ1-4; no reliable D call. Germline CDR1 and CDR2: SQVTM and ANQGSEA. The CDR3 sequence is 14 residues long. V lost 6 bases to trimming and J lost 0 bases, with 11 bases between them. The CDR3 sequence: CSVQTGTTNEKLFF. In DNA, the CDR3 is TGCAGCGTCCAAACCGGGACAACTAATGAAAAACTGTTTTTT.

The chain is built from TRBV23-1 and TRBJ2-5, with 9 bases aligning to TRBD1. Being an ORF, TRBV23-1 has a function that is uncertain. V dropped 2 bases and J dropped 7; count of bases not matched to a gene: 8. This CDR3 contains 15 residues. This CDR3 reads CASSQDRGKERTQYF. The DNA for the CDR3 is TGCGCCAGCAGTCAAGACAGGGGGAAGGAGCGGACCCAGTACTTC.

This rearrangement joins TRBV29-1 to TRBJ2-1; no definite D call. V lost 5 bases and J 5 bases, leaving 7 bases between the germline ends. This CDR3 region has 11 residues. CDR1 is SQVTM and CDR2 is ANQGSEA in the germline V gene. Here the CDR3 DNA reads TGCAGCGTTAAGACAAACAATGAGCAGTTCTTC. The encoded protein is CSVKTNNEQFF.

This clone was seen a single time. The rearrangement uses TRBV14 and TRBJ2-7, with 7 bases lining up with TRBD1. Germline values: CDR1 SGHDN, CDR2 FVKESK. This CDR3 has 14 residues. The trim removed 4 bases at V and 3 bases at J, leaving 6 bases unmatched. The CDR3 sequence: CASSPMGQLYEQYF. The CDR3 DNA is TGTGCCAGCAGCCCGATGGGACAGCTCTACGAGCAGTACTTC.

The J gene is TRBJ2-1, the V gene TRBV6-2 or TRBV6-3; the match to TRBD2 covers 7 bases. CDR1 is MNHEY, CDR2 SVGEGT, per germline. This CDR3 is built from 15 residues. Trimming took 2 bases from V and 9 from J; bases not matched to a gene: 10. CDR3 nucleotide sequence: TGTGCCAGCAGTTACGTAGGACTAGGATCCAGTGAGCAGTTCTTC. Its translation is CASSYVGLGSSEQFF.

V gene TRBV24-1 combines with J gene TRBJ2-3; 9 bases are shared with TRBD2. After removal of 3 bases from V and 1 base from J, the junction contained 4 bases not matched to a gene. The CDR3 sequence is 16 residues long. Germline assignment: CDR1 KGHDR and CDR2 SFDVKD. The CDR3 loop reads CATSDGRGGGTDTQYF. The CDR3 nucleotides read TGTGCCACCAGTGATGGGCGGGGGGGCGGCACAGATACGCAGTATTTT.

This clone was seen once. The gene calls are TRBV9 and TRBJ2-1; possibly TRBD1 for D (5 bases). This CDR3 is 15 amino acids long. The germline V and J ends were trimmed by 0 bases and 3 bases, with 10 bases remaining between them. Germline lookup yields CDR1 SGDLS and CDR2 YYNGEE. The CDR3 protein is CASSVEGELYNEQFF. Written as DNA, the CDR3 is TGTGCCAGCAGCGTAGAAGGGGAACTCTACAATGAGCAGTTCTTC.